This T cell receptor (beta chain) came from a study of T cells in Graves' hyperthyroidism and ophthalmopathy. Looking at the study overall: Peripheral blood draws took place at initial diagnosis, ahead of any treatment.

CDR3 length equals 13 residues. The germline V gene encodes CDR1 LNHDA and CDR2 SQIVND (reference sequence). Between the trimmed V and J ends, which lost 6 bases and 6 bases, there was a span of 12 bases. RNA transcripts served as the template for amplifying TCR beta CDR3 regions. TCR CDR3 underwent first-round RT-PCR with the HTBI primer set. TCRdb redid the calling of the multiplex PCR reads with MiXCR, one entry per CDR3 protein. Among under 350,000 distinct CDR3 sequences listed, 17% were seen once. This TCR was sampled from a woman aged 55-70 years with Graves' ophthalmopathy. Sequences were obtained from blood. V gene TRBV19 combines with J gene TRBJ1-5, with D perhaps matching TRBD1 (6 bases). This CDR3 is CASRGARIQPQHF. The CDR3, as DNA: TGTGCCAGTAGGGGGGCAAGAATTCAGCCCCAGCATTTT.